The 5 T cell receptor beta chains reported below all come from one sample, sequenced in a study of shared clonotypes between healthy human individuals. Method: immunoSEQ multiplex PCR; TCRdb's copy keeps in-frame clones and lacks some. The table shows 2 million to 2.5 million clones, with over 85% occurring only once. Sequences were obtained from naive CD4+ T cells from PBMCs. Subset given: CD45RA+ positively selected. These receptors were collected from a man aged 18 to 29 in good health. Some clones in this sample may be carry-over from other donors' samples.

The chain joins TRBV6-5 to TRBJ1-1; 8 bases line up with TRBD1. Germline V gives CDR1 MNHEY, CDR2 SVGAGI. CDR3 length: 14 amino acids. Trimming removed 7 bases from V and 1 base from J; junction bases left unmatched: 5. The CDR3 nucleotides read TGTGCCAGCAAACAGGGGGGAGCGAACACTGAAGCTTTCTTT. Translation: CASKQGGANTEAFF.

The V call is TRBV10-3, the J call TRBJ2-6, with no clear D. The CDR3 totals 12 residues. The germline V gene encodes CDR1 ENHRY and CDR2 SYGVKD. Trimming shortened V by 10 bases and J by 0 bases, and 4 bases separated the two germline ends. The CDR3 region has the DNA TGTGCCACCTTCTCTGGGGCCAACGTCCTGACTTTC. Protein product: CATFSGANVLTF.

The rearrangement uses TRBV7-3 and TRBJ2-7; D uncertain. This CDR3 comprises 13 residues. Germline V gene lookup returns CDR1 SGHTA and CDR2 FQGTGA. V lost 5 bases to trimming and J lost 6 bases, with 14 bases between them. The CDR3 sequence is CASSPNYGSEQYF. CDR3 coding DNA: TGTGCCAGCAGCCCTAACTATGGCTCCGAGCAGTACTTC.

The V gene is TRBV5-4, the J gene TRBJ2-5, with D perhaps matching TRBD1 (5 bases). The CDR3 spans 15 residues. V was pared by 4 bases and J by 2 bases, with 15 bases between. CDR1 and CDR2 from the germline V gene are SGHNT and YYREEE (reference sequence). The DNA of the CDR3 is TGTGCCAGCAGCGTATACAGGTTCCAGCAAGAGACCCAGTACTTC. It yields the protein CASSVYRFQQETQYF.

The chain joins TRBV5-1 to TRBJ2-7; 7 positions agree with TRBD1. The CDR3 runs to 13 residues. Germline CDR1 SGHRS, CDR2 YFSETQ. The junction had 6 bases not matched to a gene; V was cut back by 7 bases and J by 2 bases. The DNA of the CDR3 is TGCGCCAGCGCCGACAGGGAAACCTACGAGCAGTACTTC. As protein: CASADRETYEQYF.